This T cell receptor beta chain was sequenced for a study of OX40 agonist ivuxolimab in advanced cancers. Notes on the study in general: In general, CD8+ T cells held more expanded clones than CD4+ did, on average. Some nonresponders also had low normalized T-cell clonal expansion. Both blood CD4+ and CD8+ T cells showed clonal growth by week 6 at 0.1 to 3.0 mg/kg. Compared with others, partial responders at 0.1-3.0 mg/kg displayed clonal expansion among the lowest.

For this clone: No antigen is known for it.

Germline V gives CDR1 MNHEY, CDR2 SMNVEV (reference sequence). V lost 6 bases and J 4 bases, leaving 18 bases between the germline ends. The CDR3 runs to 15 residues. Assay used: immunoSEQ multiplex PCR; TCRdb lists only in-frame clones, some missing. Among about 68,000 clones listed, approximately 90% were seen once. This TCR was sampled from an adult with an advanced solid tumor such as melanoma, head and neck, liver or kidney cancer. The chain couples TRBV27 to TRBJ2-5, with D perhaps matching TRBD1 (6 bases). Sequences were derived from CD4+ or CD8+ T cells sorted from blood, sampled in a trial of the OX40 agonist ivuxolimab. The CDR3 loop is CASSPGYSRGETQYF. CDR3 in DNA: TGTGCCAGCAGCCCGGGATATTCCAGGGGAGAGACCCAGTACTTC.